The rows below give T cell receptor beta chains drawn from one sample of a study of cytomegalovirus exposure and HLA in healthy donors. Assay: immunoSEQ multiplex PCR; the TCRdb copy retains only in-frame clones and omits some. The data hold approximately 59,000 clones, with less than 65% observed a single time. The sample was PBMCs. Receptors originate from a man aged 30 to 45 in good health and CMV-seronegative. CDR3s include the opening cysteine and the closing phenylalanine or tryptophan. Fields, in order: J gene, D gene, clone size, V gene, CDR3 DNA, CDR3 protein. A D gene is named only where the DNA matches it firmly. Only part of the rows carry a size: once, few, many, or a class if the clone is expanded.

j_gene: TRBJ2-7
d_gene: TRBD1
abundance: -
v_gene: TRBV7-6
CDR3nt: TGTGCCAGCAGCTTCGGGACAGCTTACGAGCAGTACTTC
CDR3aa: CASSFGTAYEQYF

j_gene: TRBJ2-5
d_gene: TRBD2
abundance: -
v_gene: TRBV6-9
CDR3nt: TGTGCCAGCAGTTGGACTAGCGGGGACCAAGAGACCCAGTACTTC
CDR3aa: CASSWTSGDQETQYF

j_gene: TRBJ1-5
d_gene: TRBD1
abundance: few
v_gene: TRBV4-1
CDR3nt: TGCGCCAGCAGCCAAAGCTCAGGGGGCGAAAGCAATCAGCCCCAGCATTTT
CDR3aa: CASSQSSGGESNQPQHF

j_gene: TRBJ1-1
d_gene: -
abundance: -
v_gene: TRBV6-5
CDR3nt: TGTGCCAGCAAAGGGGACACCTTTAACACTGAAGCTTTCTTT
CDR3aa: CASKGDTFNTEAFF

j_gene: TRBJ1-5
d_gene: TRBD1
abundance: -
v_gene: TRBV4-1
CDR3nt: TGCGCCAGCAGCCAAGATCTTGGGACAGATGGGGATCATCAGCCCCAGCATTTT
CDR3aa: CASSQDLGTDGDHQPQHF

j_gene: TRBJ1-1
d_gene: -
abundance: once
v_gene: TRBV5-1
CDR3nt: TGCGCCAGCAGCTTGGGCGACAGCTACACTGAAGCTTTCTTT
CDR3aa: CASSLGDSYTEAFF

j_gene: TRBJ2-5
d_gene: TRBD1
abundance: few
v_gene: TRBV30
CDR3nt: TGTGCCTCGACCGGGACAGGGGATGAGCAGTACTTC
CDR3aa: CASTGTGDEQYF

j_gene: TRBJ2-7
d_gene: -
abundance: -
v_gene: TRBV7-9
CDR3nt: TGTGCCAGCAGCTCAACAGGGACCTACGAGCAGTACTTC
CDR3aa: CASSSTGTYEQYF

j_gene: TRBJ2-2
d_gene: TRBD2
abundance: -
v_gene: TRBV7-2
CDR3nt: TGTGCCAGCAGCTTAAGGACTAGCGGGTCCGGGGAGCTGTTTTTT
CDR3aa: CASSLRTSGSGELFF

j_gene: TRBJ2-5
d_gene: -
abundance: -
v_gene: TRBV9
CDR3nt: TGTGCCAGCAGCCTCGCGGGTAGACTAGAGACCCAGTACTTC
CDR3aa: CASSLAGRLETQYF

j_gene: TRBJ2-5
d_gene: TRBD2
abundance: -
v_gene: TRBV30
CDR3nt: TGTGCCTGGAGTGTACCGGATTGGGGGGGGTTCCAAGAGACCCAGTACTTC
CDR3aa: CAWSVPDWGGFQETQYF

j_gene: TRBJ2-5
d_gene: TRBD2
abundance: -
v_gene: TRBV10-3
CDR3nt: TGTGCCATCAGTCCGGGACTAGCGAGTGAAGAGACCCAGTACTTC
CDR3aa: CAISPGLASEETQYF

j_gene: TRBJ1-1
d_gene: -
abundance: -
v_gene: TRBV19
CDR3nt: TGTGCCAGTACCACCAGGGTGGGGAACACTGAAGCTTTCTTT
CDR3aa: CASTTRVGNTEAFF

j_gene: TRBJ2-3
d_gene: TRBD2
abundance: -
v_gene: TRBV4-1
CDR3nt: TGCGCCAGCAGCCAAGGTGGGACTAGCGGGGGCCTGGGGGATACGCAGTATTTT
CDR3aa: CASSQGGTSGGLGDTQYF

j_gene: TRBJ1-6
d_gene: -
abundance: -
v_gene: TRBV6-5
CDR3nt: TGTGCCAGCAGCGGGGGGTCCTATAATTCACCCCTCCACTTT
CDR3aa: CASSGGSYNSPLHF

j_gene: TRBJ1-6
d_gene: TRBD1
abundance: -
v_gene: TRBV13
CDR3nt: TGTGCCAGCAGCTCTAAAGGAGCACCGGGACAGGGTCCAAATTCACCCCTCCACTTT
CDR3aa: CASSSKGAPGQGPNSPLHF

j_gene: TRBJ1-2
d_gene: TRBD1
abundance: few
v_gene: TRBV29-1
CDR3nt: TGCAGCGTTGGTGACAGGGGAAACTATGGCTACACCTTC
CDR3aa: CSVGDRGNYGYTF

j_gene: TRBJ2-2
d_gene: TRBD1
abundance: few
v_gene: TRBV29-1
CDR3nt: TGCAGCGTTGAAGTAGGGACAGGGAGTAATACCGGGGAGCTGTTTTTT
CDR3aa: CSVEVGTGSNTGELFF

j_gene: TRBJ2-4
d_gene: -
abundance: -
v_gene: TRBV6-1
CDR3nt: TGTGCCAGCAGTGAGGGGCCCAGGGGTGTCGGCATTCAGTACTTC
CDR3aa: CASSEGPRGVGIQYF

j_gene: TRBJ1-3
d_gene: -
abundance: -
v_gene: TRBV7-9
CDR3nt: TGTGCCAGCACCCCGGAGACGGAAAGTCGGACCATATATTTT
CDR3aa: CASTPETESRTIYF

j_gene: TRBJ2-7
d_gene: -
abundance: few
v_gene: TRBV7-8
CDR3nt: TGTGCCAGCAGCTTCACAGGCGGCCGCGAGCAGTACTTC
CDR3aa: CASSFTGGREQYF

j_gene: TRBJ2-7
d_gene: TRBD2
abundance: -
v_gene: TRBV7-2
CDR3nt: TGTGCCAGCAGCTTAAGTCAAGGCGGGGGGATTAGGGAGCAGTACTTC
CDR3aa: CASSLSQGGGIREQYF

j_gene: TRBJ2-7
d_gene: TRBD1
abundance: -
v_gene: TRBV6-5
CDR3nt: TGTGCCAGCCGGACAGGTAATTACGAGCAGTACTTC
CDR3aa: CASRTGNYEQYF

j_gene: TRBJ2-3
d_gene: -
abundance: -
v_gene: TRBV4-1
CDR3nt: TGCGCCAGCAGACACACAGATACGCAGTATTTT
CDR3aa: CASRHTDTQYF

j_gene: TRBJ2-7
d_gene: -
abundance: -
v_gene: TRBV9
CDR3nt: TGTGCCAGCAGCGTAGGAGGGAAGGGCTACGAGCAGTACTTC
CDR3aa: CASSVGGKGYEQYF

j_gene: TRBJ2-7
d_gene: TRBD1
abundance: -
v_gene: TRBV6-1
CDR3nt: TGTGCCAGCGCCGAGTACGGGACAGGAGCCTACGAGCAGTACTTC
CDR3aa: CASAEYGTGAYEQYF

j_gene: TRBJ1-1
d_gene: TRBD1
abundance: few
v_gene: TRBV20-1
CDR3nt: TGCAGTGCTTTGACAGGGAAGGAAGCTTTCTTT
CDR3aa: CSALTGKEAFF

j_gene: TRBJ1-1
d_gene: -
abundance: -
v_gene: TRBV6-5
CDR3nt: TGTGCCAGCAGACAACGGACTGAAACTGAAGCTTTCTTT
CDR3aa: CASRQRTETEAFF

j_gene: TRBJ1-1
d_gene: -
abundance: few
v_gene: TRBV27
CDR3nt: TGTGCCAGCAGTTTCGCGGGGGAAGCTTTCTTT
CDR3aa: CASSFAGEAFF

j_gene: TRBJ2-5
d_gene: TRBD1
abundance: few
v_gene: TRBV14
CDR3nt: TGTGCCAGCAGCCAAGCCCCGACAGGGCTACTACAAGAGACCCAGTACTTC
CDR3aa: CASSQAPTGLLQETQYF